This passage covers 18 T cell receptor beta chains from one sample sequenced in a study of blood T cell repertoires in COVID-19. TCRdb's table, derived via immunoSEQ multiplex PCR, lists solely in-frame clones and lacks some. The sample has 65,000 to 100,000 clones; 89% are singletons. Sample: peripheral blood. Receptors originate from a man in his fifties with acute or convalescent COVID-19.

The CDR3 loop reads CASSLGGGGYNEQFF. The CDR3, as DNA: TGTGCCAGCAGCTTAGGTGGCGGGGGGTACAATGAGCAGTTCTTC. V is TRBV11-1 and J is TRBJ2-1; 8 bases match TRBD2. Germline CDR1 and CDR2: SGHAT and FQDESV (reference sequence). CDR3 length: 15 residues. The J segment lost 4 bases and the V segment lost 1 base, leaving 3 bases of the junction unmatched.

V gene TRBV6-4 combines with J gene TRBJ1-6; D gene uncertain. This CDR3 has 13 amino acids. Trimming took off 6 bases at V and 8 bases at J, with 11 bases between the two ends. Germline V gives CDR1 MRHNA, CDR2 SNTAGT. The CDR3 sequence is CASSVERYSPLHF. The CDR3, as DNA: TGTGCCAGCAGCGTGGAGAGGTATTCACCCCTCCACTTT.

This clone was recorded once. V is TRBV30 and J is TRBJ1-1, with TRBD1 as a possible D gene (5 bases). Trimming left V 1 base short and J 1 base short, with 16 bases between. There are 16 residues in the CDR3. Per the germline V gene, CDR1 is GTSNPN and CDR2 is SVGIG (reference sequence). CDR3 residues: CAWSGAGSGQNTEAFF. CDR3 nucleotide sequence: TGTGCCTGGAGTGGAGCAGGGTCCGGCCAGAACACTGAAGCTTTCTTT.

The chain has TRBV5-6 and TRBJ1-6; no reliable D call. Germline values: CDR1 SGHDT, CDR2 YYEEEE. This CDR3 has 15 residues. V lost 2 bases and J lost 10, with 16 bases in between. The CDR3 nucleotides read TGTGCCAGCAGCTTTTTTGAGGGAAACGGATCACCCCTCCACTTT. Its protein is CASSFFEGNGSPLHF. The complete variable domain, with remaining parts taken from reference TRBV5-6 and TRBJ1-6, reads DAGVTQSPTHLIKTRGQQVTLRCSPKSGHDTVSWYQQALGQGPQFIFQYYEEEERQRGNFPDRFSGHQFPNYSSELNVNALLLGDSALYLCASSFFEGNGSPLHFGNGTRLTVT.

The chain is built from TRBV5-1 and TRBJ1-1; the D gene is possibly TRBD1 (5 bases). V was clipped by 0 bases and J by 1 base, with 10 bases between them. Germline V gene data show CDR1 as SGHRS and CDR2 as YFSETQ. The CDR3 has 15 amino acids. The CDR3 bases are TGCGCCAGCAGCTTGGGTTGGCAGGGGAACACTGAAGCTTTCTTT. Amino acid sequence: CASSLGWQGNTEAFF.

In DNA form, the CDR3 reads TGCGCCAGCAGCCCGACTAGCGTAAGGAATACGCAGTATTTT. Amino acid sequence: CASSPTSVRNTQYF. The chain is built from TRBV4-1 and TRBJ2-3, with 8 bases that match TRBD2. The J segment lost 7 bases and the V segment lost 4 bases, leaving 7 bases of the junction unmatched. The CDR3 has 14 amino acids. Germline loops: CDR1 MGHRA, CDR2 YSYEKL.

The chain is built from TRBV30 and TRBJ1-4; weak D call: TRBD1 (5 bases). The V end lost 0 bases, the J end lost 5 bases, and 13 bases lay between the germline ends. There are 15 residues in the CDR3. CDR1 is GTSNPN and CDR2 is SVGIG in the germline V gene (reference sequence). The CDR3 nucleotides read TGTGCCTGGAGTGTACACTCAGGGAGGAATGAAAAACTGTTTTTT. As protein: CAWSVHSGRNEKLFF. Variable domain in full (rest from reference TRBV30 and TRBJ1-4): SQTIHQWPATLVQPVGSPLSLECTVEGTSNPNLYWYRQAAGRGLQLLFYSVGIGQISSEVPQNLSASRPQDRQFILSSKKLLLSDSGFYLCAWSVHSGRNEKLFFGSGTQLSVL.

The chain joins TRBV30 to TRBJ1-2, with a tentative D call TRBD1 (5 bases). The CDR3 has 12 amino acids. In germline, CDR1 is GTSNPN, CDR2 SVGIG (reference sequence). Deletions cut 0 bases from V and 8 bases from J, with 10 bases between. The CDR3 coding sequence is TGTGCCTGGAGTGTTCAGGGTTGGGGCTACACCTTC. Residues: CAWSVQGWGYTF.

This chain links TRBV5-1 with TRBJ1-2; 7 bases line up with TRBD1. Germline-derived CDR1 and CDR2 are SGHRS and YFSETQ. Unmatched junction bases numbered 9, after V lost 0 bases and J lost 7 bases. The CDR3 consists of 15 residues. The CDR3 DNA is TGCGCCAGCAGCTTGGGTCAGGAAAGGGGGCCTGGCTACACCTTC. Encoded protein: CASSLGQERGPGYTF. Based on the CDR3 plus reference TRBV5-1 and TRBJ1-2, the full variable domain is KAGVTQTPRYLIKTRGQQVTLSCSPISGHRSVSWYQQTPGQGLQFLFEYFSETQRNKGNFPGRFSGRQFSNSRSEMNVSTLELGDSALYLCASSLGQERGPGYTFGSGTRLTVV.

The chain has TRBV21-1 and TRBJ1-1; TRBD1, as called in the table, went unchecked against the DNA. TRBV21-1 is marked as a pseudogene. The CDR3 loop spans 15 amino acids. This CDR3 reads CASSKWDRGNTEAFF. The DNA for the CDR3 is TGTGCCAGCAGCAAATGGGACAGGGGAAACACTGAAGCTTTCTTT.

This rearrangement joins TRBV6-6 to TRBJ1-5; D unresolved. V lost 7 bases and J lost 0, with 7 bases in between. Per germline, CDR1 MNHNY and CDR2 SVGAGI (reference sequence). CDR3 length: 13 amino acids. The CDR3 spells CASNENSNQPQHF. The CDR3 DNA sequence: TGTGCCAGCAATGAGAATAGCAATCAGCCCCAGCATTTT.

The chain is built from TRBV15 and TRBJ2-2, with D perhaps TRBD1 (6 bases). Per the germline V gene, CDR1 is LNHNV and CDR2 is YYDKDF (reference sequence). V lost 0 bases to trimming and J lost 4 bases, with 15 bases between them. The CDR3 covers 17 residues. The CDR3 loop reads CATSRDSRGRSTGELFF. The CDR3 nucleotides read TGTGCCACCAGCAGAGATAGCAGGGGTAGGAGCACCGGGGAGCTGTTTTTT.

The chain couples TRBV7-9 to TRBJ1-2, with D possibly being TRBD1 (5 bases). V dropped 3 bases and J dropped 5 bases, with 13 bases sitting between them. Germline-derived CDR1 and CDR2 are SEHNR and FQNEAQ (reference sequence). This CDR3 has 14 amino acids. The DNA of the CDR3 is TGTGCCAGCAGCTTCGGGAGGGGAGGGTATGGCTACACCTTC. Translated: CASSFGRGGYGYTF.

V and J are TRBV30 and TRBJ1-5; perhaps TRBD1 as D (6 bases). CDR3 size: 15 residues. Trimming took 2 bases from V and 3 from J, leaving 14 bases between them. Germline V gene sequence: CDR1 GTSNPN, CDR2 SVGIG (reference sequence). Here the CDR3 reads CAWSQGQGNNQPQHF. The CDR3 DNA is TGTGCCTGGAGTCAGGGTCAGGGGAACAATCAGCCCCAGCATTTT.

The chain uses TRBV4-1 and TRBJ2-7, with TRBD1 matching over 8 bases. V lost 3 bases, J lost 4 bases, and 17 bases stayed unmatched. Germline assignment: CDR1 MGHRA and CDR2 YSYEKL. The CDR3 has 18 residues. Here the CDR3 reads CASSHELDRADAGYEQYV. CDR3 bases: TGCGCCAGCAGCCATGAATTGGACAGGGCCGATGCAGGATACGAGCAGTACGTC.

This clone was counted a few times. The V and J genes are TRBV5-1 and TRBJ1-3, with D perhaps matching TRBD1 (6 bases). CDR3 length equals 15 residues. The germline CDR1 and CDR2 sequences are SGHRS and YFSETQ. V gave up 4 bases and J gave up 0 bases, with 11 bases separating them. DNA of the CDR3: TGCGCCAGCAGCCGGACAGTCGACTCTGGAAACACCATATATTTT. It is translated as CASSRTVDSGNTIYF.

The chain joins TRBV7-2 to TRBJ1-1; D ambiguous. The ends were cut back, 2 bases at V and 6 bases at J, with 10 bases in the middle. Looked up from germline, CDR1 is SGHTA and CDR2 is FQGNSA. The CDR3 covers 13 residues. The CDR3 bases are TGTGCCAGCAGCTTAAACAGAGCGGCTGAAGCTTTCTTT. Translation gives CASSLNRAAEAFF.

The rearrangement uses TRBV3-1 (or the pseudogene TRBV3-2) and TRBJ2-1; D remains unclear. Germline CDR1 reads LGHDT; CDR2 reads YNNKEL (reference sequence). The CDR3 has 12 residues. V was trimmed by 1 base and J by 12 bases, leaving 10 bases between them. CDR3 region: CASSQAGLGQFF. The CDR3 nucleotides read TGTGCCAGCAGCCAAGCTGGCCTAGGGCAGTTCTTC.